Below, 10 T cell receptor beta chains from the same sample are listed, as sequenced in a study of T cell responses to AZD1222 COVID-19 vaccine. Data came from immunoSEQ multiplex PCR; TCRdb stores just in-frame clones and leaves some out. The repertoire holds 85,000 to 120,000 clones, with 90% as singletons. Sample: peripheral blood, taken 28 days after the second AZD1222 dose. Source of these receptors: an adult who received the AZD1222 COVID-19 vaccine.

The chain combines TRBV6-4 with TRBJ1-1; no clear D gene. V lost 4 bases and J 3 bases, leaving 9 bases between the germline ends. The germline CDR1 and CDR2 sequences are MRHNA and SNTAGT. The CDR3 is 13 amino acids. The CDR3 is CASSVEKDTEAFF. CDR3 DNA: TGTGCCAGCAGTGTGGAGAAGGACACTGAAGCTTTCTTT.

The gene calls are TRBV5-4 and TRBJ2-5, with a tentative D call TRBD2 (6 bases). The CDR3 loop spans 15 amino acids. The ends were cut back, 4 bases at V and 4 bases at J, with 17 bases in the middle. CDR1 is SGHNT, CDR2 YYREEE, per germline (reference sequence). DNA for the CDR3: TGTGCCAGCAGCCCCCGGGACTGGGCGGGAGAGACCCAGTACTTC. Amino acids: CASSPRDWAGETQYF.

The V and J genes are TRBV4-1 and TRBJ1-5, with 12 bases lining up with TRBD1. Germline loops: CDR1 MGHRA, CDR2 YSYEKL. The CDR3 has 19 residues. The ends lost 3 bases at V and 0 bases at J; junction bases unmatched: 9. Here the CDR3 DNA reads TGCGCCAGCAGCCATGCCGGGACAGGGGGCCCTTATAGCAATCAGCCCCAGCATTTT. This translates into CASSHAGTGGPYSNQPQHF.

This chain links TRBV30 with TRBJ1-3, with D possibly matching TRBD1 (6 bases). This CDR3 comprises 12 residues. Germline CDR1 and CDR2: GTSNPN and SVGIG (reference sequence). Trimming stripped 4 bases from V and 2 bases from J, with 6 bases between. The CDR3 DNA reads TGTGCCTGGAAGGGGGCTGGAAACACCATATATTTT. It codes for CAWKGAGNTIYF.

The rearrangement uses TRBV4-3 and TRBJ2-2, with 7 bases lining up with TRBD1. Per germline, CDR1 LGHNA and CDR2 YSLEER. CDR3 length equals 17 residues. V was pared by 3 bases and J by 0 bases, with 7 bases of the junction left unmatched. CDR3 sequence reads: CASSHRGQAANTGELFF. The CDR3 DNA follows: TGCGCCAGCAGCCATCGCGGACAGGCGGCGAACACCGGGGAGCTGTTTTTT.

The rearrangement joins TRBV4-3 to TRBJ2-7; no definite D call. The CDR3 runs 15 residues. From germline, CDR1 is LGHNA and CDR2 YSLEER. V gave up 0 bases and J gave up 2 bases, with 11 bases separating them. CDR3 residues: CASSQESRSAYEQYF. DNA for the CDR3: TGCGCCAGCAGCCAAGAATCTCGGAGCGCCTACGAGCAGTACTTC.

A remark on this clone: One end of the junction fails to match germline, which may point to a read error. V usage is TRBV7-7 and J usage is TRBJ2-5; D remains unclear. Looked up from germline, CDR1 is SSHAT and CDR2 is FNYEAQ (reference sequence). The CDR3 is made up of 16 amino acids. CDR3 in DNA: TGTGCTAGCAGCCGAACTACAGTGGGGAACCAAGAGACCCAGTACTTC. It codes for CASSRTTVGNQETQYF.

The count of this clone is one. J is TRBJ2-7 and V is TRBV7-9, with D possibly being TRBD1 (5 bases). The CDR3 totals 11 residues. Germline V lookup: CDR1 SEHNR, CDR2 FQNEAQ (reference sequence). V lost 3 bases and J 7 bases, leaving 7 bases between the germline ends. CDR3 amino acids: CASSFQGEQYF. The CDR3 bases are TGTGCCAGCAGCTTCCAGGGAGAGCAGTACTTC.

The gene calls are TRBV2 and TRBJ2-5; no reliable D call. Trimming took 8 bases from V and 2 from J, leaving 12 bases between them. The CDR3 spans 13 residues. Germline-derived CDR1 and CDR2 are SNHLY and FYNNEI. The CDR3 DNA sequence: TGTGCCAGCTTTTTGGCTAGGCAAGAGACCCAGTACTTC. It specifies CASFLARQETQYF.

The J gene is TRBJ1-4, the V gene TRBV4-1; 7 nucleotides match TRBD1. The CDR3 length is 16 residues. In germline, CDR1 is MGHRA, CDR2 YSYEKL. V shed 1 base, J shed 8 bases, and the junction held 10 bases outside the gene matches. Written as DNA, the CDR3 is TGCGCCAGCAGCCAAGGAGAAACAGGGGCAGGCGAAAAACTGTTTTTT. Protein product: CASSQGETGAGEKLFF.